This TCR beta chain was recorded in a study of response to subunit inactivated influenza vaccine. TCRdb reanalysed the RT-PCR reads using MiXCR and keeps one entry per CDR3 protein. The table lists approximately 530,000 distinct CDR3 sequences, approximately 13% of them singletons, with about an eighth in the top ten. This CDR3 is 15 amino acids long. In germline, CDR1 is LGHNA, CDR2 YSLEER. The V gene end was trimmed by 2 bases and the J gene end by 4 bases; junction bases not matched to a gene: 7. This clonotype turned up a few times. The J gene is TRBJ2-7, the V gene TRBV4-3; 8 nucleotides agree with TRBD2. Specimen: PBMCs from blood, collected roughly 48 days after vaccination. This TCR was sampled from a man in his fifties or sixties who received an inactivated influenza vaccine. DNA of the CDR3: TGCGCCAGCAGCCAAAAGCGGGAGCGTGGGTACGAGCAGTACTTC. Protein product: CASSQKRERGYEQYF.